This TCR beta chain was retrieved from a study of shared clonotypes between healthy human individuals. Findings and caveats of the study: Generally, estimated richness proved larger in naive subsets than it did in memory subsets. It was observed that roughly 5% of naive CD4 clonotypes were shared across four donors.

CD45RO-negative CD8 cells positively selected for CCR7 made up the naive population, which excluded terminally differentiated effector memory CD45RA+ cells. The CDR3 covers 15 residues. Losses at the gene ends were 3 bases for V and 5 bases for J; bases not matched to a gene: 11. CDR1 is SGDLS, CDR2 YYNGEE, per germline. Genomic DNA of each subset was evenly split across several immunoSEQ plates. TCRdb keeps only in-frame clones here, not all; method: immunoSEQ multiplex PCR. The sample includes some 2,100,000 clones, 85% to 95% of them seen just once. Concerning this clone: What it binds is unknown.

V is TRBV9 and J is TRBJ2-7, with 7 positions matching TRBD2. The source is a man aged 18 to 29 in good health. Some clones in this sample may be carry-over from other donors' samples. Source material: naive CD8+ T cells from PBMCs. The CDR3 nucleotides are TGTGCCAGCAGCGCCGCTGGGAGGGAGTACGACGAGCAGTACTTC. This gives the protein CASSAAGREYDEQYF.